This TCR beta chain was profiled in a study of sequential checkpoint blockade in melanoma. At the level of the study: Randomization was 1:1 between first-line nivolumab→ipilimumab and ipilimumab→nivolumab. After both sequences, patients received maintenance nivolumab.

Here immunoSEQ multiplex PCR was the method, and the copy in TCRdb shows in-frame clones only, minus some. This table has several thousand clones, 59% appearing once. Treatment meaning: randomized to nivolumab then ipilimumab (arm A) or the reverse (arm B). DNA-damaging chemotherapy had not been given to any patient beforehand. From thawed PBMCs, live CD3+CD8+ cells negative for CD19 and CD56 were sorted. The CDR3 spans 18 residues. Trimming cost V 2 bases and J 4 bases; bases outside gene matches: 15. In germline, CDR1 is SGHDT, CDR2 YYEEEE. The chain couples TRBV5-6 to TRBJ2-5; 9 bases match TRBD1. The starting material was CD8+ T cells sorted from blood (inferred from file names), obtained from a patient given nivolumab and ipilimumab in sequence. The sequence derives from a human donor with melanoma. The CDR3 DNA sequence: TGTGCCAGCAGCTTACCCGGGACAGGGCCCTCCCCACCAGAGACCCAGTACTTC. Translation gives CASSLPGTGPSPPETQYF. Full variable domain (outside the CDR3, taken from reference TRBV5-6 and TRBJ2-5): DAGVTQSPTHLIKTRGQQVTLRCSPKSGHDTVSWYQQALGQGPQFIFQYYEEEERQRGNFPDRFSGHQFPNYSSELNVNALLLGDSALYLCASSLPGTGPSPPETQYFGPGTRLLVL.